This T cell receptor (beta chain) is from a study of cytotoxic CD8 clonotypes in ibrutinib-treated CLL. General observations from the study: The study found baseline clonality above age-matched healthy donors, tracking circulating CD8+ T-cell counts. Clonality was higher at ibrutinib response and returned toward baseline at progression.

Points on this clone: Its antigen is currently unknown.

This table comes from immunoSEQ multiplex PCR, and its TCRdb copy is limited to in-frame clones, with some not included. Of 100,000 to 150,000 clones in the sample, approximately 85% were seen once. The CDR3 covers 18 residues. Germline CDR1 is LGHNA and CDR2 is YSLEER. V was clipped by 0 bases and J by 0 bases, with 15 bases between them. This sequence originates from a human donor with chronic lymphocytic leukemia. V gene TRBV4-3 combines with J gene TRBJ2-1; tentatively, D is TRBD1 (5 bases). The sample in question was PBMCs, obtained after 24 months of ibrutinib treatment. CDR3 amino acids: CASSQDTYGASSYNEQFF. The CDR3 DNA follows: TGCGCCAGCAGCCAAGACACCTATGGGGCTAGCTCCTACAATGAGCAGTTCTTC.